The 30 T cell receptor beta chains in this list originate from one sample, sequenced in a study of cytomegalovirus exposure and HLA in healthy donors. In the PCR, 60 Vbeta and 13 Jbeta primers were used. Profiling relied on immunoSEQ multiplex PCR, and the TCRdb table lists in-frame clones only, not all of them. The sample has approximately 100,000 clones, 80% seen once. The specimen sequenced was PBMCs. The receptor set was obtained from a young man in good health and CMV-seronegative.

The chain carries TRBV9 and TRBJ2-1; TRBD1 agrees at 7 bases. V was pared by 4 bases and J by 7 bases, with 14 bases of the junction left unmatched. CDR3 length equals 16 residues. Germline assignment: CDR1 SGDLS and CDR2 YYNGEE. CDR3 loop: CASSPRTGGVVNEQFF. The DNA for the CDR3 is TGTGCCAGCAGCCCCAGGACAGGAGGTGTGGTAAATGAGCAGTTCTTC.

This clone appeared a few times. The rearrangement joins TRBV11-1 to TRBJ1-1; D call uncertain. Per the germline V gene, CDR1 is SGHAT and CDR2 is FQDESV (reference sequence). The CDR3 contains 14 residues. Trimming shortened V by 1 base and J by 4 bases, and 10 bases separated the two germline ends. The CDR3 here is CASSLEGAGTEAFF. The DNA of the CDR3 is TGTGCCAGCAGCTTAGAGGGCGCGGGCACTGAAGCTTTCTTT.

The chain couples TRBV5-6 to TRBJ2-3; TRBD2 matches at 8 bases. Trimming at V came to 0 bases and at J to 2 bases, leaving 5 bases not matched to a gene. CDR3 length: 16 residues. Per germline, CDR1 SGHDT and CDR2 YYEEEE. The CDR3: CASSLATAGATDTQYF. The DNA for the CDR3 is TGTGCCAGCAGCTTGGCCACAGCGGGGGCCACAGATACGCAGTATTTT.

In this sample, this clone turned up a few times. The chain carries TRBV19 and TRBJ2-2; D remains ambiguous. This CDR3 is built from 16 residues. V lost 3 bases to trimming and J lost 0 bases, with 11 bases between them. Per the germline V gene, CDR1 is LNHDA and CDR2 is SQIVND (reference sequence). This chain's CDR3 is CASSIMQIANTGELFF. The DNA for the CDR3 is TGTGCCAGTAGTATTATGCAGATCGCGAACACCGGGGAGCTGTTTTTT.

The CDR3 protein is CASSWGGGSGNTIYF. The CDR3, as DNA: TGCGCCAGCAGCTGGGGGGGAGGCTCTGGAAACACCATATATTTT. The V call is TRBV5-1, the J call TRBJ1-3; the D gene is possibly TRBD1 (5 bases). V lost 3 bases and J lost 0, with 10 bases in between. The CDR3 totals 15 residues. Germline V gives CDR1 SGHRS, CDR2 YFSETQ.

V and J are TRBV9 and TRBJ2-5; possible D gene TRBD1, 5 bases. This CDR3 comprises 15 residues. Germline V gives CDR1 SGDLS, CDR2 YYNGEE. V was clipped by 0 bases and J by 2 bases, with 11 bases between them. Written as DNA, the CDR3 is TGTGCCAGCAGCGTAGGGACAAACTCGCAAGAGACCCAGTACTTC. Protein sequence: CASSVGTNSQETQYF. Complete variable domain (other parts from reference TRBV9 and TRBJ2-5): DSGVTQTPKHLITATGQRVTLRCSPRSGDLSVYWYQQSLDQGLQFLIQYYNGEERAKGNILERFSAQQFPDLHSELNLSSLELGDSALYFCASSVGTNSQETQYFGPGTRLLVL.

The genes are TRBV5-1 and TRBJ2-1; TRBD2 might be the D (5 bases). Germline V gene sequence: CDR1 SGHRS, CDR2 YFSETQ. This CDR3 comprises 14 residues. V gave up 2 bases and J gave up 6 bases, with 12 bases separating them. CDR3 loop: CASSLRTWGNEQFF. Written as DNA, the CDR3 is TGCGCCAGCAGCTTACGGACTTGGGGCAATGAGCAGTTCTTC. Drawing the rest from reference TRBV5-1 and TRBJ2-1, the complete variable domain is KAGVTQTPRYLIKTRGQQVTLSCSPISGHRSVSWYQQTPGQGLQFLFEYFSETQRNKGNFPGRFSGRQFSNSRSEMNVSTLELGDSALYLCASSLRTWGNEQFFGPGTRLTVL.

Comments on this clone: This CDR3 fails to terminate in the conserved phenylalanine or tryptophan, so it likely reflects a read error. The rearrangement joins TRBV9 to TRBJ1-1, with a possible D match to TRBD1 (6 bases). The CDR3 contains 15 residues. CDR1 is SGDLS and CDR2 is YYNGEE in the germline V gene. Trimming removed 6 bases at V and 1 base at J, with 16 bases between. The CDR3, as DNA: TGTGCCAGCACGGGGGAGGGGGGGAAGAACACTGAAGCTTTCTTG. Protein product: CASTGEGGKNTEAFL.

CDR3 sequence (DNA): TGTGCCAGCAGTGATCCTAGCGGACACGAGCAGTACTTC. Protein product: CASSDPSGHEQYF. This chain uses TRBV2 with TRBJ2-7; 7 positions match TRBD2. V gave up 3 bases and J gave up 5 bases; unmatched junction bases: 4. Germline CDR1 SNHLY, CDR2 FYNNEI. The CDR3 contains 13 residues.

The table lists this clone with a few counts. CDR3 nucleotides: TGTGCCAGCAGCCAAGACGCTAGCGGGGGGGCCAGAGATACGCAGTATTTT. It translates to CASSQDASGGARDTQYF. The gene calls are TRBV4-2 and TRBJ2-3; TRBD2 matches at 12 bases. The trim removed 0 bases at V and 5 bases at J, leaving 6 bases unmatched. The CDR3 extends over 17 amino acids. The germline V gene encodes CDR1 LGHNA and CDR2 YNFKEQ.

The chain carries TRBV6-6 and TRBJ2-5, with D tentatively TRBD1 (5 bases). Trimming took 5 bases from V and 1 from J, leaving 11 bases between them. The length of the CDR3 is 14 residues. Germline values: CDR1 MNHNY, CDR2 SVGAGI (reference sequence). CDR3 sequence: CASSRRQPQETQYF. CDR3 DNA sequence: TGTGCCAGCAGTCGGCGACAGCCCCAAGAGACCCAGTACTTC.

This clone was recorded only once. The chain couples TRBV21-1 to TRBJ1-2. TRBV21-1 is assigned pseudogene status. There are 16 residues in the CDR3. In nucleotides, the CDR3 is TGTGCCAGCAGCAAAGAGGGAGCGGCGGAACTATATGGCTACACCTTC. This codes for CASSKEGAAELYGYTF.

The genes are TRBV9 and TRBJ2-3, with 7 nucleotides matching TRBD2. Germline values: CDR1 SGDLS, CDR2 YYNGEE. V lost 1 base, J lost 6 bases, and 5 bases stayed unmatched. CDR3 length equals 14 residues. The CDR3 DNA reads as TGTGCCAGCAGCGTAAGAGCGGGGAGGGATACGCAGTATTTT. It translates to CASSVRAGRDTQYF.

The chain employs TRBV5-1 and TRBJ2-1; possible D gene TRBD2, 5 bases. The germline CDR1 and CDR2 sequences are SGHRS and YFSETQ. Trimming shortened V by 4 bases and J by 8 bases, and 16 bases separated the two germline ends. The CDR3 is 14 residues long. In nucleotides, the CDR3 is TGCGCCAGCAGCCCACGGACGGGGTACCATGAGCAGTTCTTC. This translates into CASSPRTGYHEQFF. The full variable domain, with the rest looked up from reference TRBV5-1 and TRBJ2-1, is KAGVTQTPRYLIKTRGQQVTLSCSPISGHRSVSWYQQTPGQGLQFLFEYFSETQRNKGNFPGRFSGRQFSNSRSEMNVSTLELGDSALYLCASSPRTGYHEQFFGPGTRLTVL.

The genes are TRBV13 and TRBJ1-2; 12 nucleotides match TRBD1. V shed 4 bases, J shed 6 bases, and the junction held 6 bases outside the gene matches. The CDR3 length is 15 residues. Germline V gene data show CDR1 as PRHDT and CDR2 as FYEKMQ (reference sequence). The CDR3: CASSWSGQGADGYTF. The CDR3 region has the DNA TGTGCCAGCAGCTGGTCGGGACAGGGGGCGGATGGCTACACCTTC.

A remark on this clone: Other DNA sequences from this sample encode an identical CDR3 as well. This chain uses TRBV15 with TRBJ1-2; the D gene is possibly TRBD1 (5 bases). This CDR3 is 15 amino acids long. The V end lost 3 bases, the J end lost 2 bases, and 13 bases lay between the germline ends. Germline values: CDR1 LNHNV, CDR2 YYDKDF (reference sequence). CDR3 region: CATSRDRGTNYGYTF. DNA for the CDR3: TGTGCCACCAGCAGGGATAGGGGAACGAACTATGGCTACACCTTC.

This chain joins TRBV4-1 and TRBJ2-1; a weak D match, TRBD1 (5 bases). V lost 0 bases to trimming and J lost 0 bases, with 12 bases between them. The V gene's germline CDR1 is MGHRA and CDR2 YSYEKL. There are 17 residues in the CDR3. CDR3 nucleotide sequence: TGCGCCAGCAGCCAAGATACCCAGGGAAGCTCCTACAATGAGCAGTTCTTC. Amino acids: CASSQDTQGSSYNEQFF.

The V and J genes are TRBV5-8 and TRBJ1-1; the D gene is possibly TRBD1 (5 bases). Looked up from germline, CDR1 is SGHTS and CDR2 is YDEGEE. V lost 1 base, J lost 3 bases, and 10 bases lay in between. The CDR3 is 14 residues long. The CDR3, as DNA: TGTGCCAGCAGCTTGTTTCCGGGGGACACTGAAGCTTTCTTT. This encodes CASSLFPGDTEAFF.

The chain combines TRBV5-6 with TRBJ2-1; D is unclear. Trimming shortened V by 3 bases and J by 5 bases, and 6 bases separated the two germline ends. The CDR3 contains 12 residues. Germline V gene lookup returns CDR1 SGHDT and CDR2 YYEEEE. DNA for the CDR3: TGTGCCAGCAGCTACATGAACAATGAGCAGTTCTTC. It encodes CASSYMNNEQFF.

This clone was counted a few times. The rearrangement uses TRBV18 and TRBJ2-1; D unclear. V was clipped by 2 bases and J by 5 bases, with 16 bases between them. CDR1 is KGHSH and CDR2 is LQKENI in the germline V gene. The CDR3 has 16 residues. CDR3 sequence reads: CASSPRRQRENNEQFF. DNA of the CDR3: TGTGCCAGCTCACCAAGGCGACAACGAGAAAACAATGAGCAGTTCTTC.

This chain links TRBV9 with TRBJ2-7; no clear D gene. Germline CDR1 reads SGDLS; CDR2 reads YYNGEE. The CDR3 is made up of 13 amino acids. V was trimmed by 4 bases and J by 1 base, leaving 9 bases between them. CDR3 sequence reads: CASSTEDSYEQYF. In nucleotides, the CDR3 is TGTGCCAGCAGCACAGAAGATTCCTACGAGCAGTACTTC.

The V call is TRBV14, the J call TRBJ2-3, with D possibly matching TRBD1 (6 bases). CDR3 length: 16 amino acids. Germline V gene data show CDR1 as SGHDN and CDR2 as FVKESK. Trimming removed 4 bases at V and 1 base at J, with 15 bases between. As DNA, the CDR3 is TGTGCCAGCAGCCCATTACAGGGCGGTGGCACAGATACGCAGTATTTT. Amino acid sequence: CASSPLQGGGTDTQYF.

The chain uses TRBV9 and TRBJ1-1; D may be TRBD1 (6 bases). Germline assignment: CDR1 SGDLS and CDR2 YYNGEE. Trimming cost V 3 bases and J 1 base, with 10 bases left between them. The length of the CDR3 is 14 residues. In DNA form, the CDR3 reads TGTGCCAGCAGCGGGACAGCTTCGAACACTGAAGCTTTCTTT. Its protein is CASSGTASNTEAFF.

The chain has TRBV4-1 and TRBJ1-4, with 7 bases fitting TRBD1. CDR1 is MGHRA and CDR2 is YSYEKL in the germline V gene. J was trimmed by 5 bases and V by 2 bases; bases with no gene match: 5. The CDR3 is 15 amino acids. CDR3: CASSQHPTGNEKLFF. CDR3 sequence (DNA): TGCGCCAGCAGCCAACATCCGACAGGGAATGAAAAACTGTTTTTT.

This clone was seen once. V is TRBV5-1 and J is TRBJ2-7; a possible D gene is TRBD2 (5 bases). V was cut by 2 bases and J by 4 bases, with 13 bases left in between. CDR1 is SGHRS, CDR2 YFSETQ, per germline. The CDR3 loop spans 14 amino acids. CDR3 DNA: TGCGCCAGCAGCTTAACCCGGGGTGTTTACGAGCAGTACTTC. Its translation: CASSLTRGVYEQYF.

The J gene is TRBJ1-1, the V gene TRBV7-9, with D tentatively TRBD1 (6 bases). V lost 7 bases and J lost 4, with 16 bases in between. This CDR3 comprises 14 residues. CDR1 and CDR2 (germline): SEHNR, FQNEAQ (reference sequence). CDR3 DNA sequence: TGTGCCAGCAACCCCAGGGAGGGGGGCACTGAAGCTTTCTTT. As protein: CASNPREGGTEAFF.

Points on this clone: A junction end diverges from the germline sequence, so it may reflect a read error. This rearrangement joins TRBV7-9 to TRBJ1-2; D call uncertain. Germline CDR1 SEHNR, CDR2 FQNEAQ (reference sequence). This CDR3 contains 14 residues. The CDR3 loop is CSSSFASQFSGYTF. In DNA, the CDR3 is TGTTCCAGCAGCTTCGCCAGTCAGTTCTCAGGCTACACCTTC.

V usage is TRBV6-5 and J usage is TRBJ1-2, with a weak D call TRBD1 (6 bases). Germline V gene sequence: CDR1 MNHEY, CDR2 SVGAGI. Between the trimmed V and J ends, which lost 0 bases and 6 bases, there was a span of 11 bases. This CDR3 has 14 residues. DNA of the CDR3: TGTGCCAGCAGTTACTCGGGCAGGGGAAATGGCTACACCTTC. Its protein product is CASSYSGRGNGYTF.

The V call is TRBV5-4, the J call TRBJ2-5, with D possibly TRBD2 on 6 matching bases. This CDR3 region has 15 residues. Germline CDR1 SGHNT, CDR2 YYREEE (reference sequence). The germline V and J ends were trimmed by 3 bases and 3 bases, with 15 bases remaining between them. The CDR3 DNA reads as TGTGCCAGCAGCTCGGGCATAGTAGCGGAAGAGACCCAGTACTTC. Translated, it gives CASSSGIVAEETQYF.

The chain has TRBV14 and TRBJ1-1; D is ambiguous. V gave up 2 bases and J gave up 1 base, with 11 bases separating them. CDR1 is SGHDN, CDR2 FVKESK, per germline. This CDR3 comprises 15 residues. CDR3 loop: CASSQTTSSNTEAFF. DNA of the CDR3: TGTGCCAGCAGCCAAACGACTTCATCGAACACTGAAGCTTTCTTT.